This record covers a single T cell receptor (beta chain). Its antigen is undetermined. This entry belongs to a study of T cell responses to AZD1222 COVID-19 vaccine. Study outcomes and limitations: The breadth and depth of Spike-specific TCRs increased once two AZD1222 doses had been given. Only a handful of AZD1222 recipients tested seropositive at baseline. Clonal diversity was possibly underestimated, and white British individuals and females predominated among donors.

Clones were sequenced by immunoSEQ multiplex PCR, and TCRdb holds only the in-frame ones, with some missing. Of about 120,000 clones listed, approximately 93% are singletons. The receptor was isolated from an adult in good health. Material: peripheral blood, obtained on day 0 of AZD1222 vaccination.

DNA for the CDR3: TGTGCCAGCAGCCAACTCAGGGGTGGCTACACCTTC. As protein: CASSQLRGGYTF. V gene TRBV3-1 (or the pseudogene TRBV3-2) combines with J gene TRBJ1-2, with D tentatively TRBD1 (6 bases). The CDR3 is 12 residues long. The germline CDR1 and CDR2 sequences are LGHDT and YNNKEL (reference sequence). Trimming left V 2 bases short and J 7 bases short, with 8 bases between.